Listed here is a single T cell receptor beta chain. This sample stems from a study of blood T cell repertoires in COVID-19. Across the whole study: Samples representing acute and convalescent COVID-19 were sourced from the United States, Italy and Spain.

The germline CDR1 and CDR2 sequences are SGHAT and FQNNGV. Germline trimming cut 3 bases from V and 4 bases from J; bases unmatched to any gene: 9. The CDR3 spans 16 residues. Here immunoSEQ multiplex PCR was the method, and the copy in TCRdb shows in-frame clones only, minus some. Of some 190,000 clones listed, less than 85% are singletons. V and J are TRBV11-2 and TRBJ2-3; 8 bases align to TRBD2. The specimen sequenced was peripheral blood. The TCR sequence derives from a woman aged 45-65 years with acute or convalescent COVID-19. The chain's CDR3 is CASSFTAGGAADTQYF. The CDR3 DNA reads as TGTGCCAGCAGCTTTACGGCGGGAGGAGCGGCAGATACGCAGTATTTT.